This record concerns one T cell receptor (beta chain) sequence. The CD8+ and CD4+ T cells were negatively isolated, with the TEMRA cells enriched by FACS. Reverse transcription of roughly 0.45 to 1 ug RNA used random hexamers. A multiplex approach, immunoSEQ multiplex PCR, amplified TCR beta CDR3 across 54 Vbeta and 13 Jbeta. TCRdb reanalysed the immunoSEQ multiplex PCR reads using MiXCR and keeps one entry per CDR3 protein. The sample records approximately 190,000 distinct CDR3 sequences, approximately 96% being singletons. This sample was included in a study of CD8 T cells in Susac syndrome. The wider study: Patients with Susac syndrome were therapy-naive, on corticosteroids, or on intravenous immunoglobulin alone at the time that blood was drawn.

The germline V and J ends were trimmed by 3 bases and 7 bases, with 15 bases remaining between them. Germline CDR1 LNHDA, CDR2 SQIVND (reference sequence). The length of the CDR3 is 14 residues. The sequence derives from a human donor with Susac syndrome. Input material: CD4+ T cells from PBMCs. The chain joins TRBV19 to TRBJ1-1; D remains unclear. CDR3 sequence (DNA): TGTGCCAGTAGTATTCTGGGATTGATCGGTGAAGCTTTCTTT. It specifies CASSILGLIGEAFF.